This TCR beta chain was sequenced in a study of spatial heterogeneity in lung cancer. Overall study: Sequences of the beta chain were consistently detected in greater numbers than alpha-chain sequences.

Time point specified: sample taken at primary tumor resection. The authors sequenced whole RNA from tumor, nontumor lung or frozen PBMC without sorting. V lost 1 base to trimming and J lost 6 bases, with 7 bases between them. CDR1 and CDR2 (germline): SGHDN, FVKESK. The CDR3 covers 12 residues. Study-wide results and caveats: The estimate shows that only about 7% of tumor T cells were covered for alpha and around 13% for beta chains. Tumors with more nonsynonymous mutations had more expanded intratumoral alpha and beta TCRs.

TCRdb processed the 5' RACE reads anew with MiXCR; each CDR3 protein has one entry. The table shows some 10,000 distinct CDR3 sequences, with approximately 5% occurring only once. In regard to this clonotype: As yet, its antigen is unknown.

The receptor comes from a female donor with early-stage non-small cell lung cancer. This rearrangement joins TRBV14 to TRBJ2-7; D not resolved. The material was lung tumor tissue, obtained at surgery. The CDR3 sequence: CASSQGVGEQYF. In DNA form, the CDR3 reads TGTGCCAGCAGCCAAGGGGTGGGCGAGCAGTACTTC.